The rows below give T cell receptor beta chains drawn from one sample of a study of T cell changes during pregnancy in multiple sclerosis. The assay was immunoSEQ multiplex PCR, and TCRdb's table has in-frame clones only and misses some. The sample records about 110,000 clones, 91% being singletons. The starting material was peripheral blood, obtained before pregnancy. The origin of the receptors is a female donor with multiple sclerosis, enrolled in a pregnancy study. Both conserved end residues are part of each CDR3.

v_gene | CDR3aa
TRBV7-9 | CASSPWTGGHYGYTF
TRBV6-5 | CASSYSQYTEAFF
TRBV6-5 | CASSYMEGVYGYTF
TRBV12-5 | CASGPPGLAGLLF
TRBV4-1 | CASSQQGSGNTIYF
TRBV7-3 | CASSYSGGCNEQFF
TRBV7-3 | CASSPGLAGPRGELFF
TRBV7-8 | CASSRDRAGGYTF
TRBV10-3 | CARGRDRDEQYF
TRBV11-3 | CASSVNREGGYGYTF
TRBV6-1 | CASSENAFWEQFF
TRBV4-1 | CASSQDLSGRKYYEQYF
TRBV29-1 | CSVGRVANTEAFF
TRBV5-6 | CASSLITSSDQETQYF
TRBV7-9 | CASSFQGGASTDTQYF
TRBV30 | CAHTGTGKDVGELFF
TRBV20-1 | CSAIWRTEAFF
TRBV7-9 | CATGQAYEQYF
TRBV6-4 | CASSEVAGGQETQYF
TRBV11-2 | CASSLDGGGNEQFF
TRBV7-2 | CASSLGDRDQETQYF
TRBV28 | CASSPPRDTYNEQFF
TRBV30 | CAWSIRESKAFF
TRBV5-4 | CATGTSGGVDEQYF